The rows below give T cell receptor beta chains drawn from one sample of a study of blood T cells in healthy people across ages. One entry per CDR3 protein, called by TCRdb with MiXCR from the 5' RACE reads. Among some 900,000 distinct CDR3 sequences listed, 40% to 60% were seen once. The sequenced sample was blood. These TCRs come from a man aged 25 to 45 in good health. Both conserved end residues are part of each CDR3. Each record gives: D gene, clone size, V gene, J gene, CDR3 DNA, CDR3 protein. D genes are given only for firm matches. Only some rows state a clone size, as once, few, many or a class for expanded clones.

.	.	TRBV7-2	TRBJ2-3	TGTGCCAGCAGCTTAGCATCAGGGTCAGATACGCAGTATTTT	CASSLASGSDTQYF
TRBD1	few	TRBV27	TRBJ1-5	TGTGCCACCAAAGGGACAGAGAGCAATCAGCCCCAGCATTTT	CATKGTESNQPQHF
TRBD1	few	TRBV6-2/TRBV6-3	TRBJ1-5	TGTGCCAGCAGTTACGGGGACAGGGGAAATCAGCCCCAGCATTTT	CASSYGDRGNQPQHF
.	.	TRBV10-3	TRBJ1-6	TGTGCCATCAGTGAAGGGGAATCACCCCCCCACTTT	CAISEGESPPHF
.	.	TRBV7-2	TRBJ2-3	TGTGCCAGCAGCCCCACCCTACTTAATACGCAGTATTTT	CASSPTLLNTQYF
.	few	TRBV4-2	TRBJ1-4	TGTGCCAGCAGCGCTCGTGGTATCGATGAAAAACTGTTTTTT	CASSARGIDEKLFF
.	.	TRBV15	TRBJ1-5	TGTGCCACCAGCAGAGGGGTGGGTTGGAATCAGCCCCAGCATTTT	CATSRGVGWNQPQHF
.	.	TRBV27	TRBJ1-5	TGTGCCGGCAGTTTAGTCGGACAGCCCCAGCATTTT	CAGSLVGQPQHF
.	.	TRBV28	TRBJ2-7	TGTGCCAGCAGGGATTGGACGGCCGTGCAGTACTTC	CASRDWTAVQYF
.	.	TRBV13	TRBJ2-7	TGTGCCAGCAGCCCGATGACCGGCAGCTCCTACGAGCAGTACTTC	CASSPMTGSSYEQYF
.	.	TRBV4-3	TRBJ2-7	TGCGCCAGCAGCCAGGACAGTCTCGACGAGCAGTACTTC	CASSQDSLDEQYF
TRBD1	.	TRBV5-1	TRBJ1-2	TGCGCCAGCAGCTCCCGGGACAGGGCCTATGGCTACACCTTC	CASSSRDRAYGYTF
.	.	TRBV7-2	TRBJ2-3	TGTGCCAGCAGCTTAGCGGGGTTAGCGGTAGATACGCAGTATTTT	CASSLAGLAVDTQYF
.	.	TRBV19	TRBJ1-5	TGTGCCAGTAGTGCAGACAGCGACAATCGAACCCAGCATTTT	CASSADSDNRTQHF
.	.	TRBV6-1	TRBJ2-7	TGTGCCAGCAGTGAAGACCCCCTACGAATCTACGAGCAGTACTTC	CASSEDPLRIYEQYF
.	many	TRBV19	TRBJ2-1	TGTGCCAGTAGAGCCCGGGCAAGCTCCTACAATGAGCAGTTCTTC	CASRARASSYNEQFF
TRBD2	.	TRBV11-2	TRBJ2-7	TGTGCCAGCAGCTTAGGCCTCCAGCGGGGGGTCTACAATGAGCAGTACTTC	CASSLGLQRGVYNEQYF